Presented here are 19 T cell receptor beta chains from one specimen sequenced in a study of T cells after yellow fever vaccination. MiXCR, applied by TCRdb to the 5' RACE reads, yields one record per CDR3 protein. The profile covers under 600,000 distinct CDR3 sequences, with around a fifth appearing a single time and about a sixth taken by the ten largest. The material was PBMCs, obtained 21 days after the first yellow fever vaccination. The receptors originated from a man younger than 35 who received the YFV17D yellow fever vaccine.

CDR3 nucleotides: TGTGCCAGCAGCGTCACCGGGACAGGAAGCTCCTACGAGCAGTACGTC. Translating it yields CASSVTGTGSSYEQYV. The rearrangement links TRBV5-4 to TRBJ2-7, with 8 bases lining up with TRBD1. The CDR3 extends over 16 amino acids. The germline V gene has CDR1 SGHNT and CDR2 YYREEE (reference sequence). J was trimmed by 0 bases and V by 4 bases; bases with no gene match: 9.

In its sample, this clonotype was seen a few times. The CDR3 DNA sequence: TGTGCCAGCAGGATGACCGGGACAGGGTTTATAGAGACCCAGTACTTC. Its protein product is CASRMTGTGFIETQYF. The chain carries TRBV27 and TRBJ2-5, with TRBD1 matching 9 bases. The CDR3 spans 16 residues. V lost 6 bases, J lost 4 bases, and 12 bases stayed unmatched. In germline, CDR1 is MNHEY, CDR2 SMNVEV (reference sequence).

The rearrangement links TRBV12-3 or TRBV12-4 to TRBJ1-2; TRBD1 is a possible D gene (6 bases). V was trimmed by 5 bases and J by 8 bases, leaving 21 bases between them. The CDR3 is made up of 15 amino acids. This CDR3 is CASSRGAGGPYGYTF. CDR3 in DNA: TGTGCCAGCAGTCGAGGGGCCGGGGGCCCCTACGGCTACACCTTC.

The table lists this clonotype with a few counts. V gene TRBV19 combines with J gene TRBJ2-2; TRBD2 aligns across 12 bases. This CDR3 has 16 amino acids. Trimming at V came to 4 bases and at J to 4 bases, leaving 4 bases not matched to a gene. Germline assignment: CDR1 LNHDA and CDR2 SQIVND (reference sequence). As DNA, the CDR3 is TGTGCCAGTAGTACAGGACTAGCGGGGATCACCGGGGAGCTGTTTTTT. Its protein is CASSTGLAGITGELFF. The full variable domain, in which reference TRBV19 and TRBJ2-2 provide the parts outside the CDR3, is DGGITQSPKYLFRKEGQNVTLSCEQNLNHDAMYWYRQDPGQGLRLIYYSQIVNDFQKGDIAEGYSVSREKKESFPLTVTSAQKNPTAFYLCASSTGLAGITGELFFGEGSRLTVL.

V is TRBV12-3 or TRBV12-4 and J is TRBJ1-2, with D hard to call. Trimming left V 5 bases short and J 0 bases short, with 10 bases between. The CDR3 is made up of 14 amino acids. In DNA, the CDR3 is TGTGCCAGCAGTCACGAGAGGACTAACTATGGCTACACCTTC. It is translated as CASSHERTNYGYTF.

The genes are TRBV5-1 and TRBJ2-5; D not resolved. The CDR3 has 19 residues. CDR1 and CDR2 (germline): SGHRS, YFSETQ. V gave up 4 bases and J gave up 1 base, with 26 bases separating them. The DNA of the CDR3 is TGCGCCAGCAGCCGACCAGGAAGGACCTCGCAACAGACCCAAGAGACCCAGTACTTC. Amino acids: CASSRPGRTSQQTQETQYF.

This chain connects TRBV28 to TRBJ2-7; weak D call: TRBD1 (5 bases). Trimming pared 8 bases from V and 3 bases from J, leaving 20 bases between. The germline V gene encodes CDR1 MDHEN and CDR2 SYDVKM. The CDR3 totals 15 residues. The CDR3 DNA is TGTGCCAGCCAACAGGACAAATGGGCAGGCTACGAGCAGTACGTC. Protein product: CASQQDKWAGYEQYV.

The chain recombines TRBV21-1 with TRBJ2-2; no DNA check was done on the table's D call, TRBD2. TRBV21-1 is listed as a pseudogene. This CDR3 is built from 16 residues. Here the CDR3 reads CASSNHRTSVSGELFF. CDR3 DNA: TGTGCCAGCAGCAATCATAGGACTAGCGTTAGCGGGGAGCTGTTTTTT.

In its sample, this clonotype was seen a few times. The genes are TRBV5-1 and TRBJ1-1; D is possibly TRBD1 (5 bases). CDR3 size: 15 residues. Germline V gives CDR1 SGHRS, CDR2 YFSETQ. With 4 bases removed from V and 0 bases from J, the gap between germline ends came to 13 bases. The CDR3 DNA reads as TGCGCCAGCAGCCCATGGGGGGGGATGAACACTGAAGCTTTCTTT. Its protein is CASSPWGGMNTEAFF.

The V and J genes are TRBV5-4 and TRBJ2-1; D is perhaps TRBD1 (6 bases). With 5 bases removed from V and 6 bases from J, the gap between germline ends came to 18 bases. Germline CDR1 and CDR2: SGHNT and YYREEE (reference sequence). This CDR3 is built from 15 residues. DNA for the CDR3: TGTGCCAGCAGGCGAGTGGGGGCCAATCTCAATGAGCAGTTCTTC. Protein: CASRRVGANLNEQFF.

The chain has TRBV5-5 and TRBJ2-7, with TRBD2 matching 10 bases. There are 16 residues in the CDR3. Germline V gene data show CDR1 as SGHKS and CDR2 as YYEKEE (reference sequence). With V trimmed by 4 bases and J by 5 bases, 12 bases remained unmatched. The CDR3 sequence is CASSGLLAGEMDEQYF. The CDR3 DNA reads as TGTGCCAGCAGCGGACTTCTAGCGGGGGAAATGGACGAGCAGTACTTC.

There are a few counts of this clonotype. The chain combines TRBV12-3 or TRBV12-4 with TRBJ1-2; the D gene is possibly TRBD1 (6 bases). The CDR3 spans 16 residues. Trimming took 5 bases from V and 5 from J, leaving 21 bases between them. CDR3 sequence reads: CASSPGHPGGRYGYTF. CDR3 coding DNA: TGTGCCAGCAGTCCGGGACATCCTGGGGGTCGATATGGCTACACCTTC.

The CDR3 bases are TGTGCCAGCAGCTTGGAACTGGTCTCCTACGAGCAGTACTTC. Translation: CASSLELVSYEQYF. The chain is built from TRBV5-4 and TRBJ2-7, with unresolved D. This CDR3 has 14 residues. Trimming removed 0 bases from V and 0 bases from J, with 7 bases in between. Germline lookup yields CDR1 SGHNT and CDR2 YYREEE (reference sequence).

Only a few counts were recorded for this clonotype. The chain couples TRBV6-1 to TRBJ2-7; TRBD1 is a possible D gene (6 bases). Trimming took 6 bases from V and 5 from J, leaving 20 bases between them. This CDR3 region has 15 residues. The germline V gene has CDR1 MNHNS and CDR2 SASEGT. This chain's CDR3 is CASRNVGQQLHEQYF. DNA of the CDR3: TGTGCCAGCAGGAATGTCGGACAGCAACTTCACGAGCAGTACTTC.

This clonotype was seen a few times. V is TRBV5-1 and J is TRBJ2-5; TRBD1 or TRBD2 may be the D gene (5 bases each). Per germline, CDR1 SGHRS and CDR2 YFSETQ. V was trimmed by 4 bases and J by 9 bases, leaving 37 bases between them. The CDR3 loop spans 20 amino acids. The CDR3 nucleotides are TGCGCCAGCAGCCAGGGAATCCAACGCTCGACCGCGCTGCGGTTGGAGGCCCAGTACTTC. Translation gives CASSQGIQRSTALRLEAQYF.

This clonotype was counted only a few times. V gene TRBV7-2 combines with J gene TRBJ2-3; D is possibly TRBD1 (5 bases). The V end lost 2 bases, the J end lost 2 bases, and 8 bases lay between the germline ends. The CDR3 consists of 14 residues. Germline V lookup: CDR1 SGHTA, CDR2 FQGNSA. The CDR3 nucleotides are TGTGCCAGCAGCTTATTACAGGCCACAGATACGCAGTATTTT. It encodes CASSLLQATDTQYF.

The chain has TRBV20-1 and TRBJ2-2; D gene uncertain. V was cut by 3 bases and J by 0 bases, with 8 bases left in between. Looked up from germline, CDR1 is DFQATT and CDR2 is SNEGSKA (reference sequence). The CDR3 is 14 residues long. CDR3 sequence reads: CSARSTANTGELFF. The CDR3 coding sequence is TGCAGTGCTAGGTCCACAGCGAACACCGGGGAGCTGTTTTTT.

The CDR3 region has the DNA TGTGCCAGCAGCCAAGCGGCGTGGGGCCTCTACAATGAGCAGTTCTTC. As protein: CASSQAAWGLYNEQFF. This chain uses TRBV4-2 with TRBJ2-1, with D possibly matching TRBD1 (5 bases). Deletions cut 1 base from V and 3 bases from J, with 13 bases between. The germline gives CDR1 LGHNA, CDR2 YNFKEQ. This CDR3 has 16 amino acids.

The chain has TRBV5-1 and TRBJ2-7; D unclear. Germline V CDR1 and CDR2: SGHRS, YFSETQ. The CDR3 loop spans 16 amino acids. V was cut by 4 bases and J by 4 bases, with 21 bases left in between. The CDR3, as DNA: TGCGCCAGCAGCGTGGACGGGCAGGCGCTATGGTACGAGCAGTACTTC. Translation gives CASSVDGQALWYEQYF.